This TCR beta chain was observed in a study of early T cells in non-severe SARS-CoV-2 infection. Study in general: The authors sequenced bulk RNA from unsorted whole blood, leaving chains unpaired. Study-level results: Anti-spike CD8 responses were favored by VDJdb matching, which missed private and CD4 specificities.

The V and J ends lost 6 bases and 1 base, in that order; junction bases with no gene match: 3. The germline gives CDR1 ENHRY, CDR2 SYGVKD. This CDR3 contains 14 residues. In the case of this clonotype: Antigen: not known.

As part of library construction, unique molecular identifiers were attached to individual cDNA molecules. Each CDR3 protein gets one entry after TCRdb re-called the 5' RACE reads with MiXCR. The sample lists tens of thousands of distinct CDR3 sequences, about 9.4% seen once, with around 5.5% in the top ten. The sequenced sample consisted of whole blood. The chain joins TRBV10-3 to TRBJ1-1; TRBD1 aligns across 9 bases. The origin of this receptor is an adult who was a healthcare worker with PCR-confirmed SARS-CoV-2 infection or an uninfected control (not recorded which). Here the CDR3 reads CAIRGTGQNTEAFF. CDR3 nucleotide sequence: TGTGCCATCAGGGGGACAGGGCAGAACACTGAAGCTTTCTTT.